The text below deals with one TCR beta chain. These data are taken from a study of OX40 agonist ivuxolimab in advanced cancers. On the study more broadly: Ivuxolimab is a fully human IgG2 antibody that activates OX40 (CD134).

The CDR3 totals 14 residues. Germline assignment: CDR1 SGDLS and CDR2 YYNGEE. After removal of 4 bases from V and 5 bases from J, the junction contained 8 bases not matched to a gene. Assay used: immunoSEQ multiplex PCR; TCRdb lists only in-frame clones, some missing. This sample has tens of thousands of clones, with approximately 86% found just once. The sequence came from an adult with an advanced solid tumor such as melanoma, head and neck, liver or kidney cancer. The rearrangement links TRBV9 to TRBJ1-2; TRBD1 matches 7 bases. Source: CD4+ or CD8+ T cells sorted from blood, taken in a trial of the OX40 agonist ivuxolimab. For the CDR3, the DNA is TGTGCCAGCAGCCCCTCCGGGACAGATTATGGCTACACCTTC. This translates into CASSPSGTDYGYTF.